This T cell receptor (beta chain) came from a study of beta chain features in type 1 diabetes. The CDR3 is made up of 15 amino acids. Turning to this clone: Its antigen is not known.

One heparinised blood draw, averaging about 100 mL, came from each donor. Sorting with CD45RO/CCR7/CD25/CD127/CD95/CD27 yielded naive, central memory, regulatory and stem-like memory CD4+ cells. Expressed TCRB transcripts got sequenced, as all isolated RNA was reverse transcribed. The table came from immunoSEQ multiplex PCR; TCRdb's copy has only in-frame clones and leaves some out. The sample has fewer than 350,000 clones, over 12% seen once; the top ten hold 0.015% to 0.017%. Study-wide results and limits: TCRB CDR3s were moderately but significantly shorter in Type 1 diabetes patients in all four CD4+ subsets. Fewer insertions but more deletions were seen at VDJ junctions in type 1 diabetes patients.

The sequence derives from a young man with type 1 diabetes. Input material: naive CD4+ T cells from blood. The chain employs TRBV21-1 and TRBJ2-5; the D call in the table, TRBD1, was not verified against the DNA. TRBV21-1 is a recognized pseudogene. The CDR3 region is CASSRDRVGEETQYF. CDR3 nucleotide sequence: TGTGCCAGCAGCCGGGACAGGGTTGGCGAAGAGACCCAGTACTTC.